This TCR beta chain was sequenced for a study of cytomegalovirus exposure and HLA in healthy donors. At the level of the study: Assignment to the Caucasian-associated ancestry cluster applied to approximately 80% of the approximately 390 genotyped donors.

General study points: Upon later analysis, HLA-associated TCR beta chains proved more clonally expanded than other, equally common chains. The records held CMV serostatus as the only immune exposure information. Previously analyzed data showed that most TCR beta V segments were productive at a frequency of about 87% or about 30%.

Germline lookup yields CDR1 MNHEY and CDR2 SVGAGI. The CDR3 runs 15 residues. The germline V and J ends were trimmed by 2 bases and 3 bases, with 11 bases remaining between them. The PCR employed 60 Vbeta primers together with 13 Jbeta primers. The protocol was immunoSEQ multiplex PCR, while the TCRdb copy is restricted to in-frame clones and leaves out a portion. The sample yields over 150,000 clones, about four fifths seen once. Regarding this clone: Its antigen is currently unknown.

The chain links TRBV6-5 to TRBJ1-3; tentatively, D is TRBD1 (6 bases). The sequence was obtained from a man aged 25-40 years in good health and CMV-seronegative. Specimen: PBMCs. The chain's CDR3 is CASSYDGTYGNTIYF. CDR3 DNA sequence: TGTGCCAGCAGTTACGACGGGACATATGGAAACACCATATATTTT.